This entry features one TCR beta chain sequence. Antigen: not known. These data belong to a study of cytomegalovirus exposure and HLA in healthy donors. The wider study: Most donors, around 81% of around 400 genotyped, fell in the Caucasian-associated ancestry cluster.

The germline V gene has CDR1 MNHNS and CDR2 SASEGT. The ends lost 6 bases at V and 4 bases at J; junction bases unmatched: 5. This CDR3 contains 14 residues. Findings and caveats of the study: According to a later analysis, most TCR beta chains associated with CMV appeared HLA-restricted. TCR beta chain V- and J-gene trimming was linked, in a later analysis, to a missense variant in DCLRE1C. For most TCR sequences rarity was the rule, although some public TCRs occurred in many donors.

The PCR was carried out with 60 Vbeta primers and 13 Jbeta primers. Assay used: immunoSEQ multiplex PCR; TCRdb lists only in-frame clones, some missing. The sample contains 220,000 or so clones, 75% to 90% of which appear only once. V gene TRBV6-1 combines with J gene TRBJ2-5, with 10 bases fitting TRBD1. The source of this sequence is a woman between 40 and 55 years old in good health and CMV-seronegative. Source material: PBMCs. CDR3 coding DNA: TGTGCCAGCAGCGGACAGGGGGTCCGAGAGACCCAGTACTTC. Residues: CASSGQGVRETQYF.